These 13 T cell receptor beta chains were all obtained from the same sample, sequenced in a study of blood T cells in healthy people across ages. A sample-barcoded 5' primer and a J-beta primer mix were used in a second PCR of roughly 7 to 11 cycles. MiXCR, run by TCRdb on the 5' RACE reads, gives a single entry per CDR3 protein. The sample has 600,000 or so distinct CDR3 sequences; under 55% are singletons. Material for sequencing was blood. The source is a man older than 75 in good health.

The V and J genes are TRBV20-1 and TRBJ2-5; a possible D gene is TRBD1 (6 bases). The end of the DNA is better explained by TRBJ2-7, so the J call may be wrong. Germline lookup yields CDR1 DFQATT and CDR2 SNEGSKA (reference sequence). The CDR3 runs 13 residues. This CDR3 is CSAVDSKLSEQYF. CDR3 nucleotides: TGCAGTGCCGTGGACAGTAAGCTATCCGAGCAGTACTTC.

The rearrangement links TRBV20-1 to TRBJ1-2; TRBD1 agrees at 8 bases. The CDR3 spans 12 residues. Germline lookup yields CDR1 DFQATT and CDR2 SNEGSKA (reference sequence). After removal of 4 bases from V and 8 bases from J, the junction contained 6 bases not matched to a gene. The CDR3 bases are TGCAGTGCTAACGACAGGGGTCGCGGCTACACCTTC. Protein sequence: CSANDRGRGYTF.

The rearrangement joins TRBV11-1 to TRBJ2-7; 8 bases agree with TRBD1. The germline V gene has CDR1 SGHAT and CDR2 FQDESV (reference sequence). J was trimmed by 4 bases and V by 0 bases; bases with no gene match: 5. The CDR3 loop spans 15 amino acids. The CDR3 DNA reads as TGTGCCAGCAGCTTAGCGGACAGGGCACGTTACGAGCAGTACTTC. Translated, it gives CASSLADRARYEQYF.

The chain links TRBV4-1 to TRBJ1-5; D gene ambiguous. The V gene lost 4 bases and the J gene lost 3 bases, with 13 bases spanning the gap. This CDR3 is built from 15 residues. Germline V gene sequence: CDR1 MGHRA, CDR2 YSYEKL. The CDR3 region has the DNA TGCGCCAGCAGCCTGACCCATGGGGACAATCAGCCCCAGCATTTT. It translates to CASSLTHGDNQPQHF.

This clonotype came up many times. This chain joins TRBV29-1 and TRBJ2-5; the D is unclear. Trimming stripped 3 bases from V and 5 bases from J, with 10 bases between. CDR3 length: 12 amino acids. CDR1 and CDR2 from the germline V gene are SQVTM and ANQGSEA. The CDR3 here is CSVEASSETQYF. CDR3 nucleotide sequence: TGCAGCGTTGAGGCCTCCTCCGAGACCCAGTACTTC.

The rearrangement links TRBV7-2 to TRBJ2-4; perhaps D is TRBD1 or TRBD2 (5 bases each). The closer fit of TRBJ2-7 to the DNA end suggests the J call may be wrong. The germline CDR1 and CDR2 sequences are SGHTA and FQGNSA. This CDR3 comprises 14 residues. Written as DNA, the CDR3 is TGTGCCAGCAGAATCGGTGGGGGAACCTACGAGCAGTACTTC. This encodes CASRIGGGTYEQYF.

This clonotype has only a few counts. V usage is TRBV20-1 and J usage is TRBJ2-1, with D hard to call. The CDR3 is 12 amino acids. CDR1 and CDR2 from the germline V gene are DFQATT and SNEGSKA (reference sequence). V was trimmed by 6 bases and J by 4 bases, leaving 10 bases between them. The CDR3 sequence is CSAPLNYNEQFF. DNA for the CDR3: TGCAGTGCCCCCCTAAATTACAATGAGCAGTTCTTC.

This clonotype turned up a few times. The rearrangement joins TRBV7-9 to TRBJ1-2; 7 nucleotides line up with TRBD1. The CDR3 covers 16 residues. Germline V lookup: CDR1 SEHNR, CDR2 FQNEAQ (reference sequence). Unmatched junction bases numbered 12, after V lost 7 bases and J lost 1 base. The CDR3 protein is CASTRGTGGHNYGYTF. The CDR3 nucleotides are TGTGCCAGCACCAGGGGGACTGGGGGCCATAACTATGGCTACACCTTC.

Comment on this clonotype: Given a much more abundant clone one base away, this may be a read error. The CDR3 sequence: CASSYPSRSGETQYF. In DNA form, the CDR3 reads TGTGCCAGCAGTTATCCTAGCAGGAGCGGGGAGACCCAGTACTTC. The chain is built from TRBV6-6 and TRBJ2-5; maybe TRBD2 (6 bases). This CDR3 comprises 15 residues. Germline V gene sequence: CDR1 MNHNY, CDR2 SVGAGI (reference sequence). V was shortened by 3 bases and J by 5 bases, with 16 bases between the two germline ends.

J is TRBJ1-5 and V is TRBV28, with TRBD1 matching over 9 bases. The CDR3 totals 15 residues. V was pared by 4 bases and J by 7 bases, with 8 bases of the junction left unmatched. From germline, CDR1 is MDHEN and CDR2 SYDVKM. The CDR3 DNA is TGTGCCAGCAGTTCGGGGGGACAGGGCGGGCAGCCCCAGCATTTT. Its protein is CASSSGGQGGQPQHF.

This clonotype has at least ten counts. V is TRBV10-3 and J is TRBJ2-1, with D perhaps matching TRBD2 (5 bases). CDR3 size: 14 residues. Per the germline V gene, CDR1 is ENHRY and CDR2 is SYGVKD. Trimming took off 6 bases at V and 8 bases at J, with 17 bases between the two ends. CDR3 DNA sequence: TGTGCCATCAGAACAGCGGAACCTGTGGATGAGCAGTTCTTC. Protein sequence: CAIRTAEPVDEQFF.

This chain links TRBV29-1 with TRBJ2-5; D unresolved. The V and J ends lost 5 bases and 1 base respectively, with 5 bases between them. The CDR3 is 11 amino acids. CDR1 and CDR2 from the germline V gene are SQVTM and ANQGSEA. In DNA form, the CDR3 reads TGCAGCGTTAAGCCCCAAGAGACCCAGTACTTC. The encoded protein is CSVKPQETQYF.

This clonotype was counted between two and nine times. DNA of the CDR3: TGCGCCAGCAGCTTGGGCGGAGGGGAACCCTACGAGCAGTACTTC. Amino acid sequence: CASSLGGGEPYEQYF. The chain joins TRBV5-1 to TRBJ2-7; weak D call: TRBD2 (6 bases). From germline, CDR1 is SGHRS and CDR2 YFSETQ. V lost 0 bases to trimming and J lost 2 bases, with 12 bases between them. The CDR3 has 15 residues.